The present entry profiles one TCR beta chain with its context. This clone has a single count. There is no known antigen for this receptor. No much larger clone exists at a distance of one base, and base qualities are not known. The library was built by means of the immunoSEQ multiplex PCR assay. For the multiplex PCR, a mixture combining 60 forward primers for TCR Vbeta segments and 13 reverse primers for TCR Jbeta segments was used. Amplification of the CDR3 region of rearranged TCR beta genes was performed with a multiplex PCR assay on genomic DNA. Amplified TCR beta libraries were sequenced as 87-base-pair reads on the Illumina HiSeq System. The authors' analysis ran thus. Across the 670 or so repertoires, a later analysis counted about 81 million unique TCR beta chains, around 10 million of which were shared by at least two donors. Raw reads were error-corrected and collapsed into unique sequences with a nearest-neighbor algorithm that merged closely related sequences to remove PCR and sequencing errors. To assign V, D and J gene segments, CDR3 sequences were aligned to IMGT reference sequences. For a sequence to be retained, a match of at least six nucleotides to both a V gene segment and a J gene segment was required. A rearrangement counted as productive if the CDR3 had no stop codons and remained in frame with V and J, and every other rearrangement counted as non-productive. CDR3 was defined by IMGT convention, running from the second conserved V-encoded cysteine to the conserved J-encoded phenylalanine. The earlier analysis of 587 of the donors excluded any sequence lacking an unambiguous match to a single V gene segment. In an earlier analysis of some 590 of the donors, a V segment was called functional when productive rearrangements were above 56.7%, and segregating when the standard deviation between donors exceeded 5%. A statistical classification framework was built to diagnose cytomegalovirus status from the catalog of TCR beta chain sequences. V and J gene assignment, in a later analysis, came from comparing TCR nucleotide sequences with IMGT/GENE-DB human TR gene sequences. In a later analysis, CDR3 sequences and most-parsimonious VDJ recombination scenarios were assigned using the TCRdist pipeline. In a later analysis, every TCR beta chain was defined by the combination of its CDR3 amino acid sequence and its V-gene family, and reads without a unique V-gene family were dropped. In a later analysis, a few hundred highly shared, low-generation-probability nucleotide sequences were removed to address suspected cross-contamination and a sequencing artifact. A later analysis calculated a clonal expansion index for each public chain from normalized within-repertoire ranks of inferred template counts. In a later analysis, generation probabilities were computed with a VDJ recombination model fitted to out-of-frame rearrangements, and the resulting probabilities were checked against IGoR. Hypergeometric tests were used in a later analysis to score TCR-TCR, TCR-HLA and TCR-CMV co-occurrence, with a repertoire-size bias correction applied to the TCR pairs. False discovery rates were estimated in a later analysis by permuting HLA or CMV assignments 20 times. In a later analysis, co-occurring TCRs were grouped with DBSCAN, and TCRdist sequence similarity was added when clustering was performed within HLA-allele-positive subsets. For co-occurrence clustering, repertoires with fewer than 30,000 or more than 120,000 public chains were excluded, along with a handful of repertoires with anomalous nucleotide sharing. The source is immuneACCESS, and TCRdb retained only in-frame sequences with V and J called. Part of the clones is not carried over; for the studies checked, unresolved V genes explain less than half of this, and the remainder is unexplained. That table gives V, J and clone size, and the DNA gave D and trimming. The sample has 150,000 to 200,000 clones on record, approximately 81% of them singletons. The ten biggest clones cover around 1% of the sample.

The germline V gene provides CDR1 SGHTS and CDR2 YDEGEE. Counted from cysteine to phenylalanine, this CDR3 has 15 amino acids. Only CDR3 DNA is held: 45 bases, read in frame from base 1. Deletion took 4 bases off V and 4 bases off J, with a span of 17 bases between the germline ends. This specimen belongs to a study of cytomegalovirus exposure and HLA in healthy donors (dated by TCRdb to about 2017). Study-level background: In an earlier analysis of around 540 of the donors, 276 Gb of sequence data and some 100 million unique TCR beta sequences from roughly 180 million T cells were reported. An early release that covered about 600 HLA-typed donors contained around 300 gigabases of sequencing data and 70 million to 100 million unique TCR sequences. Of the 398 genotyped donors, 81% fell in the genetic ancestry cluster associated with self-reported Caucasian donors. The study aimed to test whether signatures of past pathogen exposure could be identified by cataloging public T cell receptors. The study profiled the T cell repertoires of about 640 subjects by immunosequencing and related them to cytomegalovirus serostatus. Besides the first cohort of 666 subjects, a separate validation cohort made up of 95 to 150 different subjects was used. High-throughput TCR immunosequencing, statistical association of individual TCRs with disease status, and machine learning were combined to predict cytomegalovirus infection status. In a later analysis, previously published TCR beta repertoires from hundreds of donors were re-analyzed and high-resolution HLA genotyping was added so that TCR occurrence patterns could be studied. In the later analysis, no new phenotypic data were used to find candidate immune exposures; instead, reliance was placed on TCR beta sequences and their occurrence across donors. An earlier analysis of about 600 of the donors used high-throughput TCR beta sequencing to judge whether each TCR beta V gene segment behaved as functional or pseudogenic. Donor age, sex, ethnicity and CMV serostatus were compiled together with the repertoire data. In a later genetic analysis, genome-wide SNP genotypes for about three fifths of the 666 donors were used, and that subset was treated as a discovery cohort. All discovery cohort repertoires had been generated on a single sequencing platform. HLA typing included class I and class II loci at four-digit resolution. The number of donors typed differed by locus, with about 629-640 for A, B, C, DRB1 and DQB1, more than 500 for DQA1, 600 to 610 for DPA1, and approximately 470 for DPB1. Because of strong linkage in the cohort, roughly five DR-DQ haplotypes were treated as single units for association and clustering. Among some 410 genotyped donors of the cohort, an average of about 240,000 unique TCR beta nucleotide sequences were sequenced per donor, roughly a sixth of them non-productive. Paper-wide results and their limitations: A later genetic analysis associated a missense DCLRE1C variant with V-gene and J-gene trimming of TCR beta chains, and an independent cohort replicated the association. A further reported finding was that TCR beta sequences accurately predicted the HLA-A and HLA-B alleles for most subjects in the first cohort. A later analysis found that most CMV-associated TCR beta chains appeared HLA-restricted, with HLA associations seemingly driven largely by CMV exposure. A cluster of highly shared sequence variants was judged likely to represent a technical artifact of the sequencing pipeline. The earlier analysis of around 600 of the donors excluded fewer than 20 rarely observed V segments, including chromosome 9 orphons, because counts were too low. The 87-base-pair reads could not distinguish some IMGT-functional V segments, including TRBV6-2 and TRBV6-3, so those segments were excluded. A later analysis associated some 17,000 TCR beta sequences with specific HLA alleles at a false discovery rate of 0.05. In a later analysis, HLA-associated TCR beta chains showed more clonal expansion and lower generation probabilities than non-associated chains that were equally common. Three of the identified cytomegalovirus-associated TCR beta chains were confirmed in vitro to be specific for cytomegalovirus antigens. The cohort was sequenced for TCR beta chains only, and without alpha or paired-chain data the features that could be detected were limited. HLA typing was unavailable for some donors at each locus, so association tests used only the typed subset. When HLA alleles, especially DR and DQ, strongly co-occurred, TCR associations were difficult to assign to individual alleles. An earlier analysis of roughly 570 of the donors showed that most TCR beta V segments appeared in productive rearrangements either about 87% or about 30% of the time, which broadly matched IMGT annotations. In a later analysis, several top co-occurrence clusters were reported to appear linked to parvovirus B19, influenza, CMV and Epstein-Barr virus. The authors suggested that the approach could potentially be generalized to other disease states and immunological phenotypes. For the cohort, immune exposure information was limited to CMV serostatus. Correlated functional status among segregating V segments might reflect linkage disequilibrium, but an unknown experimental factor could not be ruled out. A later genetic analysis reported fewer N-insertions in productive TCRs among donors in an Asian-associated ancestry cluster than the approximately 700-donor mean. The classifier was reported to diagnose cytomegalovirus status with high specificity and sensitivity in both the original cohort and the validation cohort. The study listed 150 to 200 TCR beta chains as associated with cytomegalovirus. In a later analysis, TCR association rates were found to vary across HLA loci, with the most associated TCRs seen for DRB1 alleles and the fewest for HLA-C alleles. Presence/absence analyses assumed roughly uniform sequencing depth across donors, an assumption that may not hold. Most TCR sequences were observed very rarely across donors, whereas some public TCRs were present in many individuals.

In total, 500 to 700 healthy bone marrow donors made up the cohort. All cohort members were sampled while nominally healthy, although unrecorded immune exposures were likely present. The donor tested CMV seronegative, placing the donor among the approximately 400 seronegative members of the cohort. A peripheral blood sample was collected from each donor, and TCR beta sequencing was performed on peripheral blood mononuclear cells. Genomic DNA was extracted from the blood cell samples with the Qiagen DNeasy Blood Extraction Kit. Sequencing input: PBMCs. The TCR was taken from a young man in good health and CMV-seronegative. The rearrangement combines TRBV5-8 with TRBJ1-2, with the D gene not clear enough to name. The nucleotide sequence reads TGTGCCAGCAGCCCGACCCGGATCGAGGTCTATGGCTACACCTTC. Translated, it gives CASSPTRIEVYGYTF.